This paragraph covers one T cell receptor beta chain sequence. Its antigen is currently unknown. These data come from a study of cytomegalovirus exposure and HLA in healthy donors. Overall study results and limits: In a later analysis, TCR association rates varied by HLA locus: DRB1 most, HLA-C fewest. Later analysis identified 16,951 TCR beta sequences associated with HLA alleles, using a false discovery rate threshold of 0.05.

The V gene lost 6 bases and the J gene lost 0 bases, with 14 bases spanning the gap. Looked up from germline, CDR1 is MDHEN and CDR2 is SYDVKM. The CDR3 covers 15 residues. The PCR was carried out with 60 Vbeta primers and 13 Jbeta primers. Assay used: immunoSEQ multiplex PCR; TCRdb lists only in-frame clones, some missing. This sample has under 300,000 clones, with about 93% found just once. The clonotype originates from a girl aged 2-9 years in good health and CMV-seronegative. J is TRBJ1-1 and V is TRBV28; tentatively, D is TRBD1 (5 bases). Sequenced input: PBMCs. The CDR3 sequence: CASSNAGTVNTEAFF. The CDR3 DNA reads as TGTGCCAGCAGCAACGCGGGGACGGTGAACACTGAAGCTTTCTTT. The full variable domain, its missing parts supplied by reference TRBV28 and TRBJ1-1, is DVKVTQSSRYLVKRTGEKVFLECVQDMDHENMFWYRQDPGLGLRLIYFSYDVKMKEKGDIPEGYSVSREKKERFSLILESASTNQTSMYLCASSNAGTVNTEAFFGQGTRLTVV.